The T cell receptor beta chain described here comes from a study of Tregs in tolerant kidney transplant recipients. Overall study results and limits: Activated donor B cell expansion appeared to reveal the most relevant donor-specific TCRbeta repertoire.

Assay used: immunoSEQ multiplex PCR; TCRdb lists only in-frame clones, some missing. The sample shows tens of thousands of clones, over 80% of them seen only once. Notes on this clone: Its matching antigen is unknown.

Trimming took off 8 bases at V and 0 bases at J, with 10 bases between the two ends. The CDR3 extends over 14 amino acids. Germline CDR1 reads SNHLY; CDR2 reads FYNNEI. The chain uses TRBV2 and TRBJ2-2, with TRBD2 as a possible D gene (5 bases). The source is a human donor in good health. Sequenced: CD4+ T cells from blood. As DNA, the CDR3 is TGTGCCAGCCTACGGACTTCGAACACCGGGGAGCTGTTTTTT. Its translation: CASLRTSNTGELFF.